The clone carrying this T cell receptor (beta chain) was counted a few times. What it binds is not known. The data were taken from a study of T cell repertoires in cytomegalovirus infection. The germline V and J ends were trimmed by 7 bases and 1 base, with 13 bases remaining between them. Germline CDR1 is MNHEY and CDR2 is SVGEGT. CDR3 length: 14 amino acids. One entry per CDR3 protein, called by TCRdb with MiXCR from the reads. Here the sample spans 300,000 to 400,000 distinct CDR3 sequences, roughly 25% being singletons. This TCR was recovered from a human donor in good health (CMV status not recorded). Some clones in this sample may be carry-over from other donors' samples. V and J are TRBV6-2 or TRBV6-3 and TRBJ1-1; D remains unclear. Material: cultured PBMCs, obtained from culture after CMV antigen stimulation. The CDR3 DNA is TGTGCCAGCAACGTTGGTCGGGAGAACACTGAAGCTTTCTTT. As protein: CASNVGRENTEAFF.